This record covers a single TCR beta chain. The target antigen is unknown. At one boundary the junction diverges from the germline segment, which might be a read error. This CDR3 has 15 amino acids. Germline values: CDR1 DFQATT, CDR2 SNEGSKA (reference sequence). No cell sorting was done before RNA was extracted from the tissue. These data come from a study of tumor and adjacent non-tumor tissue in lung cancer. Across the whole study: Around 4.2 million productive TCRbeta reads were obtained per sample on average. Study-wide findings and caveats: Tumor TCR diversity, when higher, was linked to shorter survival. Compared with tumor, normal lung showed significantly lower TCR diversity. Top 100 clones took a larger repertoire share in normal lung.

Three rounds of nested PCR, following a modified ARM-PCR protocol, produced the TCRbeta library. One entry per CDR3 protein results from TCRdb running MiXCR on the multiplex PCR reads. The table has about 85,000 distinct CDR3 sequences, roughly three fifths seen once. The TCR comes from a man aged 65-85 years with non-small cell lung cancer. J is TRBJ2-7 and V is TRBV20-1; 10 positions match TRBD2. The sequencing input was lung tumor tissue. CDR3 protein: CSTRDALAGKYEQYF. CDR3 nucleotides: TGCAGTACTAGAGATGCACTAGCGGGAAAGTACGAGCAGTACTTC.